This TCR beta chain appears in the sequencing data of a study of human T cells and chemical hapten exposure. TCRdb used MiXCR to reprocess the RACE reads, holding one entry per CDR3 protein. The sample has around 300,000 distinct CDR3 sequences; approximately 7.5% are singletons. The V end lost 5 bases, the J end lost 10 bases, and 12 bases lay between the germline ends. The CDR3 has 12 amino acids. Germline assignment: CDR1 DFQATT and CDR2 SNEGSKA (reference sequence). Specified time point: pre-sensitization, week 0. Treatment noted: therapeutic diphenylcyclopropenone sensitization with weekly scalp DPC.

The rearrangement uses TRBV20-1 and TRBJ1-6; D unresolved. The source is a man aged 18 to 29 with alopecia areata. Some clones in this sample may be carry-over from other donors' samples. This material consisted of whole blood, taken in connection with sensitization to the hapten diphenylcyclopropenone (DPC). CDR3 protein: CSARNPGSPLHF. CDR3 nucleotides: TGCAGTGCTCGTAACCCGGGATCACCCCTCCACTTT.